A single sample is the source of the 2 T cell receptor beta chains below, sequenced in a study of patients and donors after allogeneic stem cell transplantation. TCRdb reprocessed the RT-PCR reads with MiXCR, giving one entry per CDR3 protein. The sample carries some 960,000 distinct CDR3 sequences, under 20% recorded once. Sequencing was done on a sample of blood, either unsorted or a sorted T cell fraction (not recorded which). All receptors come from a human donor who was either an allogeneic HSCT recipient or a stem cell or donor lymphocyte infusion donor (not recorded which). It is not recorded whose cells these are; they may come from a transplant donor.

This chain connects TRBV12-5 to TRBJ1-1, with 7 bases aligning to TRBD1. Germline CDR1 is LGHNT and CDR2 is FRNRAP. This CDR3 contains 13 residues. Trimming cost V 0 bases and J 11 bases; bases outside gene matches: 6. The CDR3 DNA follows: TGTGCTAGTGGTTTGGTACCAGGGGGGAAGGCTTTCTTT. Protein product: CASGLVPGGKAFF. The whole variable domain, filled in from reference TRBV12-5 and TRBJ1-1, reads DARVTQTPRHKVTEMGQEVTMRCQPILGHNTVFWYRQTMMQGLELLAYFRNRAPLDDSGMPKDRFSAEMPDATLATLKIQPSEPRDSAVYFCASGLVPGGKAFFGQGTRLTVV.

This clonotype occurred a few times. The chain carries TRBV7-9 and TRBJ2-1, with D perhaps TRBD1 or TRBD2 (7 bases each). Trimming removed 6 bases at V and 9 bases at J, with 18 bases between. The CDR3 runs to 14 residues. The germline CDR1 and CDR2 sequences are SEHNR and FQNEAQ (reference sequence). The CDR3 spells CASRAGGAHSEQFF. The CDR3 DNA is TGTGCCAGCAGAGCAGGGGGGGCCCATAGTGAGCAGTTCTTC.